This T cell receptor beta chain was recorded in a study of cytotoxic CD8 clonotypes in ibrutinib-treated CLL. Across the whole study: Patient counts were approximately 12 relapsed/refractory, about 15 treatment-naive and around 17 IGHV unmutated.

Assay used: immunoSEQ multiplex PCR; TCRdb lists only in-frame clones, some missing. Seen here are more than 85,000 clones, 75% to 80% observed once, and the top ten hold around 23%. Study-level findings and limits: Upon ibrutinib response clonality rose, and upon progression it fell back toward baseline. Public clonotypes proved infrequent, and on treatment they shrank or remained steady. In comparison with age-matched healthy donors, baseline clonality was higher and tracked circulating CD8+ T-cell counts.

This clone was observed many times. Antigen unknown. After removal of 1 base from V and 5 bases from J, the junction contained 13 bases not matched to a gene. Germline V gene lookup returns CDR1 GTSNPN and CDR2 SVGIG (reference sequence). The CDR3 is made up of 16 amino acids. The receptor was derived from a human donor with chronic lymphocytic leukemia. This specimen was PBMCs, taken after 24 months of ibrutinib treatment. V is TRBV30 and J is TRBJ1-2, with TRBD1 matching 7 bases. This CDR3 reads CAWSGQGGHASYGYTF. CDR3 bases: TGTGCCTGGAGTGGGCAGGGGGGCCATGCTTCTTATGGCTACACCTTC.